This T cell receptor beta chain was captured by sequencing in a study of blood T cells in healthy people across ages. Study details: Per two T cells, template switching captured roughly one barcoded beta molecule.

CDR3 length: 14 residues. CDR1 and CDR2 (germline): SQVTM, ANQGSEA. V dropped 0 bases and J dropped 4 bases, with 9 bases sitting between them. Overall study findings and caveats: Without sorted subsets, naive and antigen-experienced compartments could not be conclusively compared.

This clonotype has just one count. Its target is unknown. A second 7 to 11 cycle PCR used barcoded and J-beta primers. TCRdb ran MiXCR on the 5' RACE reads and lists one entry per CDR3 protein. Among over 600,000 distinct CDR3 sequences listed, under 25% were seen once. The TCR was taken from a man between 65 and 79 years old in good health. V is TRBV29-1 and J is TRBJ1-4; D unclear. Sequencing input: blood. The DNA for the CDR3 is TGCAGCGTTGAAGATCCCGGTATTAATGAAAAACTGTTTTTT. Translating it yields CSVEDPGINEKLFF.